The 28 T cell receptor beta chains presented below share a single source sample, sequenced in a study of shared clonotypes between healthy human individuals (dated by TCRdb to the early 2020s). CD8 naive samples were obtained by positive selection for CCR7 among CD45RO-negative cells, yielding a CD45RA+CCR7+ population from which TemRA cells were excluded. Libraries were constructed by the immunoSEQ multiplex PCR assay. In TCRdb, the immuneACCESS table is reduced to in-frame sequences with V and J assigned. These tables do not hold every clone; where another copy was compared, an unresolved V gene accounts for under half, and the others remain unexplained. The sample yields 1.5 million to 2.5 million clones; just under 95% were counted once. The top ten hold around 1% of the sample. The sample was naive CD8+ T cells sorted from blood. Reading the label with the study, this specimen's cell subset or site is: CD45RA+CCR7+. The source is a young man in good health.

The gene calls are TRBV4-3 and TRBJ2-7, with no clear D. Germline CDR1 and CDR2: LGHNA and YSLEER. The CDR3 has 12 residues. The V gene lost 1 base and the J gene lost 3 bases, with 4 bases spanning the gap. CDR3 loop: CASSQVGYEQYF. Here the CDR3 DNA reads TGCGCCAGCAGCCAAGTTGGCTACGAGCAGTACTTC.

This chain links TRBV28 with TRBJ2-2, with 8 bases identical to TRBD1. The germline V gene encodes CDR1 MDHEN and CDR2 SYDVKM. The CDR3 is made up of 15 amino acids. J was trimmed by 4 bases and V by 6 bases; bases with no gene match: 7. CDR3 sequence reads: CASSPQGVFTGELFF. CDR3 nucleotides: TGTGCCAGCAGCCCACAGGGGGTTTTCACCGGGGAGCTGTTTTTT.

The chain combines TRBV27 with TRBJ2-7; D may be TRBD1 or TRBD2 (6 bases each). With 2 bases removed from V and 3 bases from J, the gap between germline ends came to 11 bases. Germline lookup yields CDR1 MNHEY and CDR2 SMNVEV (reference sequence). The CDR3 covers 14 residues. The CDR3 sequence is CASSLEGGFYEQYF. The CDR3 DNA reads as TGTGCCAGCAGTTTAGAAGGGGGGTTCTACGAGCAGTACTTC.

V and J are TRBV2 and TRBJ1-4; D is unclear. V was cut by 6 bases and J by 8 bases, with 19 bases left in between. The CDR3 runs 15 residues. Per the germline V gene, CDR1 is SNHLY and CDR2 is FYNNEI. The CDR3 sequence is CASRASRMASEKLFF. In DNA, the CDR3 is TGTGCCAGCAGGGCTTCAAGGATGGCATCCGAAAAACTGTTTTTT.

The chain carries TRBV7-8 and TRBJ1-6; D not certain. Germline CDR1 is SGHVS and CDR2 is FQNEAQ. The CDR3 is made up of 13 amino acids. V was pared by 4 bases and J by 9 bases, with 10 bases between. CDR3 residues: CASSSAPGSPLHF. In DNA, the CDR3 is TGTGCCAGCAGCTCAGCACCAGGTTCACCCCTCCACTTT.

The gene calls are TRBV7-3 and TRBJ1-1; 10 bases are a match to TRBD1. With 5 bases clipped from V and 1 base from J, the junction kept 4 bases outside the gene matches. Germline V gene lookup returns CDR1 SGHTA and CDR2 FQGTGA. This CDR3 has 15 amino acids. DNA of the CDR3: TGTGCCAGCAGCCGGACAGGGGGGACGAACACTGAAGCTTTCTTT. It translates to CASSRTGGTNTEAFF.

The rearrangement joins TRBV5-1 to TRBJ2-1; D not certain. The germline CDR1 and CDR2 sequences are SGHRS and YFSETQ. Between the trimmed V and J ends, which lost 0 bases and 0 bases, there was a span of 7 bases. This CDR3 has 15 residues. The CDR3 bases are TGCGCCAGCAGCTTGGAAGGGATCTCCTACAATGAGCAGTTCTTC. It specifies CASSLEGISYNEQFF.

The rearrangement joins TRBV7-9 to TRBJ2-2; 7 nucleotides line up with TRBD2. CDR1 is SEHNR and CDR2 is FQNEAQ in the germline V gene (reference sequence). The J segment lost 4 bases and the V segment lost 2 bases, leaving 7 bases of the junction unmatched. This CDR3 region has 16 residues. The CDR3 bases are TGTGCCAGCAGCTTAAAGGCTAGCGGTCGCACCGGGGAGCTGTTTTTT. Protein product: CASSLKASGRTGELFF.

Here the CDR3 reads CASSSYRGQETQYF. Here the CDR3 DNA reads TGTGCCAGCAGTTCTTACAGGGGTCAAGAGACCCAGTACTTC. The chain joins TRBV28 to TRBJ2-5; 7 bases are shared with TRBD1. In germline, CDR1 is MDHEN, CDR2 SYDVKM. This CDR3 has 14 amino acids. V lost 4 bases, J lost 2 bases, and 4 bases stayed unmatched.

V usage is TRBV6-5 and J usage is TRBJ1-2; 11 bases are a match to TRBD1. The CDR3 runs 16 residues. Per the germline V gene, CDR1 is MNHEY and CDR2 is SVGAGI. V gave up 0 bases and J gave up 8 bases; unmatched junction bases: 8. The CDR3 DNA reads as TGTGCCAGCAGTTACTCGACCCCGGGACAGGGGGACGGCTACACCTTC. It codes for CASSYSTPGQGDGYTF.

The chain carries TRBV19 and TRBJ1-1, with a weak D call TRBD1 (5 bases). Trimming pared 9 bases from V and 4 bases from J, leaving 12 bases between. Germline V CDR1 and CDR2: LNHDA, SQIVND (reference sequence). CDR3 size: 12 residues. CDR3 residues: CASRFGGTEAFF. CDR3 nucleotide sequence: TGTGCCAGCCGATTTGGGGGCACTGAAGCTTTCTTT.

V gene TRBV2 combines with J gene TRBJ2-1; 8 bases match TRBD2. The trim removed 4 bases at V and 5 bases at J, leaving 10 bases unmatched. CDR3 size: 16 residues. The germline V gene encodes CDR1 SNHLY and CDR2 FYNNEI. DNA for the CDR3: TGTGCCAGCAGTGCGGGAGCGGGGGTTAATGACAATGAGCAGTTCTTC. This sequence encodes CASSAGAGVNDNEQFF.

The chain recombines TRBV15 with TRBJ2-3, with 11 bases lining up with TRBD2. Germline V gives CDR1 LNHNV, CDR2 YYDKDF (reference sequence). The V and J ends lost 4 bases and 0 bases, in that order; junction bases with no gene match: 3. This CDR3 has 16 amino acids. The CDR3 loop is CATSTIAGGSTDTQYF. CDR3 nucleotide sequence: TGTGCCACCAGCACAATAGCGGGAGGGAGCACAGATACGCAGTATTTT.

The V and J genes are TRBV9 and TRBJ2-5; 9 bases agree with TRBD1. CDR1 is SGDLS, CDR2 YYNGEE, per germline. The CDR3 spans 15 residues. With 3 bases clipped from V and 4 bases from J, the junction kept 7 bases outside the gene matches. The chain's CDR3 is CASSETGGTLETQYF. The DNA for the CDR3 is TGTGCCAGCAGCGAGACAGGGGGGACTTTAGAGACCCAGTACTTC.

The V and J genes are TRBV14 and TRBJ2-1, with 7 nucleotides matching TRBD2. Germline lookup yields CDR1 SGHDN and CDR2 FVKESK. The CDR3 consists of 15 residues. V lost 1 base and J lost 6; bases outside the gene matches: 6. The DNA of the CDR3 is TGTGCCAGCAGCCAAGTAGCGGGCTGGAGCAATGAGCAGTTCTTC. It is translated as CASSQVAGWSNEQFF.

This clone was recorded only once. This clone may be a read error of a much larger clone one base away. The CDR3 DNA is TGTGCCAGCAGCGTTCACACCGGGGAGCTGTTTTTT. It yields the protein CASSVHTGELFF. This sequence joins TRBV9 and TRBJ2-2, with D unresolved. With 2 bases removed from V and 3 bases from J, the gap between germline ends came to 2 bases. The germline gives CDR1 SGDLS, CDR2 YYNGEE. There are 12 residues in the CDR3.

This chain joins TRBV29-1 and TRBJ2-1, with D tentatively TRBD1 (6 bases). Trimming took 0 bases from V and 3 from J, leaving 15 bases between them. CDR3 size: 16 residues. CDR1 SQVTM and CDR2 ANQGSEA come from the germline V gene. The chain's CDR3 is CSVEDLMGHRYNEQFF. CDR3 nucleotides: TGCAGCGTTGAAGATTTGATGGGACACCGCTACAATGAGCAGTTCTTC.

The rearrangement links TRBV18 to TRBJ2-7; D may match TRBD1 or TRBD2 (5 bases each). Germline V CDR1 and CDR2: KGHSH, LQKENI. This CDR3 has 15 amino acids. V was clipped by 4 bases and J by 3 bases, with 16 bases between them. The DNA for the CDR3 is TGTGCCAGCTCACTTGAACTTGACAGCGGCTACGAGCAGTACTTC. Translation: CASSLELDSGYEQYF.

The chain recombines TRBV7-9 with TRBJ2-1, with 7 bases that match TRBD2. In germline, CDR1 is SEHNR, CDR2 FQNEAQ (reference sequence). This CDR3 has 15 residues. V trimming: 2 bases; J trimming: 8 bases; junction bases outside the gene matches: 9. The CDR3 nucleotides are TGTGCCAGCAGCTTACCGGCGGGAGTTGGGGATGAGCAGTTCTTC. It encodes CASSLPAGVGDEQFF.

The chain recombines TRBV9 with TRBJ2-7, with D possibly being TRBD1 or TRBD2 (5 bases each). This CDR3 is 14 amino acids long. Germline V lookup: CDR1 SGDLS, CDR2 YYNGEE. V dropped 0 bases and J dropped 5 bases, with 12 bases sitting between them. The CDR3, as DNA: TGTGCCAGCAGCGTAGTTGCCGGGGCGGACGAGCAGTACTTC. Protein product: CASSVVAGADEQYF.

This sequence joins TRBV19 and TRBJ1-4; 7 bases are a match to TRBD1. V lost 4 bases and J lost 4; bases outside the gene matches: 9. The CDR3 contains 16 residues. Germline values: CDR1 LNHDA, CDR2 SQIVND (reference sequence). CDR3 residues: CASSRDREGDNEKLFF. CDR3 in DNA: TGTGCCAGTAGTAGAGACAGGGAAGGAGATAATGAAAAACTGTTTTTT.

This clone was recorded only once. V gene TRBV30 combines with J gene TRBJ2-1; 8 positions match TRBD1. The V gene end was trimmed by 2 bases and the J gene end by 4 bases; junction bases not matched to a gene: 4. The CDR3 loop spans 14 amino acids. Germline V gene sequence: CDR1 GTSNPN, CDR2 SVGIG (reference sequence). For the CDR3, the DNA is TGTGCCTGGAGTTACAGGGGGGCATACAATGAGCAGTTCTTC. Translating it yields CAWSYRGAYNEQFF.

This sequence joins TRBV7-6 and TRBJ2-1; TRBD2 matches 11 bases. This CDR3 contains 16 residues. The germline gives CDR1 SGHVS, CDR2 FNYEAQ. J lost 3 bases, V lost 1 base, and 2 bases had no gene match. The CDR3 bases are TGTGCCAGCAGCTTAGGGACTAGCGGGCGCTACAATGAGCAGTTCTTC. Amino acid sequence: CASSLGTSGRYNEQFF. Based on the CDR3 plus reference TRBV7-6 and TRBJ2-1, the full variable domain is GAGVSQSPRYKVTKRGQDVALRCDPISGHVSLYWYRQALGQGPEFLTYFNYEAQQDKSGLPNDRFSAERPEGSISTLTIQRTEQRDSAMYRCASSLGTSGRYNEQFFGPGTRLTVL.

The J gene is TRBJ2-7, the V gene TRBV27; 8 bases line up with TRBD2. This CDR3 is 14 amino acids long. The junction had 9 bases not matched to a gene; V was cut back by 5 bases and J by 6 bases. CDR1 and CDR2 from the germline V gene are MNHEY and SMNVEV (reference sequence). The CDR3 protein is CASSHGFSGIEQYF. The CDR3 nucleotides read TGTGCCAGCAGTCATGGGTTTAGCGGGATCGAGCAGTACTTC.

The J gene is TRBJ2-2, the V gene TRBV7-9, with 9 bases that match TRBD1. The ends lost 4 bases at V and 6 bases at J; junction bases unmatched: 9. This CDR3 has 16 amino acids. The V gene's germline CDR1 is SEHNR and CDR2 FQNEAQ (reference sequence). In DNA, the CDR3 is TGTGCCAGCAGCTCCCAAGGACAGGGGAGGGCCGGGGAGCTGTTTTTT. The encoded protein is CASSSQGQGRAGELFF.

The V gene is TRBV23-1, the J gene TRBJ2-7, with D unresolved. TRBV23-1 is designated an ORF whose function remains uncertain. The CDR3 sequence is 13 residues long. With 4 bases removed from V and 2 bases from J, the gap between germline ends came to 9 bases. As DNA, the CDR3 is TGCGCCAGCAGTCTCTATGTCCCCTACGAGCAGTACTTC. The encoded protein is CASSLYVPYEQYF.

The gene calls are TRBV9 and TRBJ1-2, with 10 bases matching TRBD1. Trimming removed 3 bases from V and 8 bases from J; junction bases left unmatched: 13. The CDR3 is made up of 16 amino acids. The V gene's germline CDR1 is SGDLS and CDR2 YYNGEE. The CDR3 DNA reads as TGTGCCAGCAGCGGGTCAGACAGGGGGCGCGTCAACGGCTACACCTTC. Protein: CASSGSDRGRVNGYTF. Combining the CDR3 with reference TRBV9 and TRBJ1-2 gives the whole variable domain DSGVTQTPKHLITATGQRVTLRCSPRSGDLSVYWYQQSLDQGLQFLIQYYNGEERAKGNILERFSAQQFPDLHSELNLSSLELGDSALYFCASSGSDRGRVNGYTFGSGTRLTVV.

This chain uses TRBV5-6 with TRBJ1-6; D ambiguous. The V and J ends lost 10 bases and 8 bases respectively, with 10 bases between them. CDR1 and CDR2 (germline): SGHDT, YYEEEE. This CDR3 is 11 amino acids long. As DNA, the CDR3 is TGTGCCTCGGGGAGGGATTCACCCCTCCACTTT. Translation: CASGRDSPLHF.